These T cell receptor beta chains were read from a single sample in a study of cytotoxic CD8 clonotypes in ibrutinib-treated CLL. Generated by immunoSEQ multiplex PCR, the TCRdb table keeps only in-frame clones and is missing some. The sample has over 40,000 clones, 70% to 90% seen once. Sample: PBMCs, taken after 24 months of ibrutinib treatment. These receptors were collected from a human donor with chronic lymphocytic leukemia. CDR3s include the opening cysteine and the closing phenylalanine or tryptophan. D genes are given only for firm matches. Expanded clones get a size class; other rows say once, few or many, or leave the size out.

>TRBV9|-|TRBJ2-1|-
CASSVTAGHYNEQFF
TGTGCCAGCAGCGTAACGGCGGGACACTACAATGAGCAGTTCTTC
>TRBV7-2|-|TRBJ2-4|-
CASSYLAKNIQYF
TGTGCCAGCAGCTACCTAGCCAAAAACATTCAGTACTTC
>TRBV4-2|-|TRBJ2-5|-
CASSQARGKETQYF
TGTGCCAGCAGCCAAGCGAGGGGGAAAGAGACCCAGTACTTC
>TRBV4-3|-|TRBJ2-1|-
CASSQELGDNEQFF
TGCGCCAGCAGCCAAGAGTTGGGTGACAATGAGCAGTTCTTC
>TRBV19|TRBD2|TRBJ2-1|-
CASSDPGTTSYNEQFF
TGTGCCAGTAGTGATCCCGGGACTACGTCCTACAATGAGCAGTTCTTC
>TRBV7-2|TRBD1|TRBJ1-2|once
CASSLSTGVGYGYTF
TGTGCCAGCAGCTTAAGCACAGGGGTTGGCTATGGCTACACCTTC
>TRBV25-1|TRBD2|TRBJ2-5|-
CASSWASGTQETQYF
TGTGCCAGCAGTTGGGCTAGCGGGACCCAAGAGACCCAGTACTTC
>TRBV2|TRBD2|TRBJ2-1|-
CASRGTSGFQNEQFF
TGTGCCAGCCGGGGGACTAGCGGGTTCCAAAATGAGCAGTTCTTC
>TRBV2|-|TRBJ1-1|few
CASSEAVSEAFF
TGTGCCAGCAGTGAAGCCGTTTCTGAAGCTTTCTTT
>TRBV5-1|-|TRBJ2-1|-
CASSLAGRSVDEQFF
TGCGCCAGCAGCTTGGCTGGGAGGTCCGTGGATGAGCAGTTCTTC
>TRBV6-5|TRBD2|TRBJ2-1|-
CASSLMASGTDEQFF
TGTGCCAGCAGTTTGATGGCTAGCGGGACGGATGAGCAGTTCTTC
>TRBV19|-|TRBJ2-7|-
CASSMGGLSYEQYF
TGTGCCAGTAGTATGGGGGGACTCTCCTACGAGCAGTACTTC
>TRBV7-9|-|TRBJ2-5|-
CASSTGPVRETQYF
TGTGCCAGCAGCACCGGACCGGTCCGAGAGACCCAGTACTTC
>TRBV5-5|-|TRBJ2-2|-
CASSFILSGELFF
TGTGCCAGCAGCTTCATCTTGTCCGGGGAGCTGTTTTTT
>TRBV7-3|-|TRBJ1-2|-
CASSLTSGQDYGYTF
TGTGCCAGCAGCTTAACCTCGGGGCAGGACTATGGCTACACCTTC
>TRBV5-6|-|TRBJ2-1|-
CASSLQGTYNEQFF
TGTGCCAGCAGCTTGCAGGGGACCTACAATGAGCAGTTCTTC
>TRBV28|TRBD1|TRBJ1-6|-
CASSPGTAYSPLHF
TGTGCCAGCAGTCCCGGGACAGCCTATTCACCCCTCCACTTT
>TRBV4-1|TRBD1|TRBJ1-2|-
CASSQASGTDYGYTF
TGCGCCAGCAGCCAAGCCTCCGGGACAGACTATGGCTACACCTTC
>TRBV7-9|-|TRBJ2-1|few
CASSHLGMDEQFF
TGTGCCAGCAGCCACCTGGGGATGGATGAGCAGTTCTTC
>TRBV5-1|-|TRBJ2-1|-
CASRESSATSSYNEQFF
TGCGCCAGCAGAGAAAGTAGCGCCACGAGCTCCTACAATGAGCAGTTCTTC
>TRBV7-9|TRBD1|TRBJ2-5|-
CASSPRAGTGEETQYF
TGTGCCAGCAGCCCTAGGGCCGGGACAGGGGAAGAGACCCAGTACTTC
>TRBV25-1|TRBD1|TRBJ2-2|few
CASSPGQGYTGELFF
TGTGCCAGCAGTCCGGGACAGGGGTACACCGGGGAGCTGTTTTTT
>TRBV7-6|TRBD2|TRBJ2-1|-
CASSPRLAGDRDEQFF
TGTGCCAGCAGCCCACGACTAGCGGGAGACAGGGATGAGCAGTTCTTC
>TRBV19|-|TRBJ1-1|-
CASSIARATEAFF
TGTGCCAGTAGTATCGCCAGGGCCACTGAAGCTTTCTTT
>TRBV18|-|TRBJ2-7|-
CASSPEGEQYF
TGTGCCAGCTCCCCCGAGGGGGAGCAGTACTTC
>TRBV7-2|TRBD2|TRBJ2-2|-
CASSLSLAGVTGELFF
TGTGCCAGCAGCTTATCGCTAGCGGGAGTCACCGGGGAGCTGTTTTTT
>TRBV27|-|TRBJ1-1|-
CASSFSTSGTEAFF
TGTGCCAGCAGTTTCTCTACTTCGGGGACTGAAGCTTTCTTT
>TRBV7-9|-|TRBJ2-3|few
CASSPGGGRASTDTQYF
TGTGCCAGCAGCCCGGGGGGCGGGAGAGCTAGCACAGATACGCAGTATTTT
>TRBV5-1|-|TRBJ1-1|-
CASSLEAGYEAFF
TGCGCCAGCAGCTTGGAGGCGGGGTACGAAGCTTTCTTT
>TRBV28|-|TRBJ1-5|-
CASSVSAGAYSNQPQHF
TGTGCCAGCAGCGTCTCGGCGGGCGCGTATAGCAATCAGCCCCAGCATTTT
>TRBV4-2|-|TRBJ1-6|-
CASSDSHTDSPLHF
TGTGCCAGCAGCGACTCACACACGGATTCACCCCTCCACTTT
>TRBV18|-|TRBJ2-7|-
CASSPAGGTRVTYEQYF
TGTGCCAGCTCACCGGCAGGGGGGACAAGGGTAACCTACGAGCAGTACTTC
>TRBV7-9|-|TRBJ1-2|-
CASSLGSDYGYTF
TGTGCCAGCAGCCTAGGCTCAGACTATGGCTACACCTTC
>TRBV5-5|TRBD1|TRBJ2-6|few
CASSLVGTGESGANVLTF
TGTGCCAGCAGCTTGGTGGGGACAGGGGAAAGTGGGGCCAACGTCCTGACTTTC
>TRBV6-1|-|TRBJ2-2|few
CASSEVPPDLPGELFF
TGTGCCAGCAGTGAAGTACCTCCAGACTTGCCCGGGGAGCTGTTTTTT
>TRBV5-1|-|TRBJ2-6|-
CASDRFSGANVLTF
TGCGCCAGCGACAGATTCTCTGGGGCCAACGTCCTGACTTTC
>TRBV25-1|-|TRBJ2-5|-
CASSELGGGQETQYF
TGTGCCAGCAGTGAATTGGGCGGAGGGCAAGAGACCCAGTACTTC
>TRBV18|-|TRBJ2-3|-
CASSPGGSTDTQYF
TGTGCCAGCTCACCCGGCGGCAGCACAGATACGCAGTATTTT
>TRBV6-5|TRBD1|TRBJ2-1|-
CASSYPGQGHNEQFF
TGTGCCAGCAGTTATCCGGGACAGGGACACAATGAGCAGTTCTTC
>TRBV27|-|TRBJ1-5|-
CASSLGVGKPQHF
TGTGCCAGCAGTTTGGGGGTGGGAAAGCCCCAGCATTTT
>TRBV19|TRBD1|TRBJ1-2|-
CASSVGTANYGYTF
TGTGCCAGTAGTGTGGGGACAGCTAACTATGGCTACACCTTC
>TRBV7-2|TRBD2|TRBJ2-1|-
CASSFPGLAGWEQFF
TGTGCCAGCAGCTTTCCGGGACTAGCGGGATGGGAGCAGTTCTTC
>TRBV6-4|-|TRBJ1-4|-
CASSDSLPTNEKLFF
TGTGCCAGCAGTGACTCTCTTCCGACTAATGAAAAACTGTTTTTT
>TRBV9|-|TRBJ2-1|few
CASSAAGGLGRNEQFF
TGTGCCAGCAGCGCGGCCGGAGGTCTGGGCCGCAATGAGCAGTTCTTC
>TRBV11-2|TRBD2|TRBJ2-7|-
CASRQTSGFGPYEQYF
TGTGCCAGCAGACAAACTAGCGGTTTTGGGCCCTACGAGCAGTACTTC
>TRBV7-2|TRBD2|TRBJ2-7|-
CASSRRGDTGTSAYEQYF
TGTGCCAGCAGCCGAAGGGGGGATACCGGGACTAGCGCCTACGAGCAGTACTTC